The clone carrying this TCR beta chain was seen once. In germline, CDR1 is SNHLY, CDR2 FYNNEI. V gave up 4 bases and J gave up 1 base, with 7 bases separating them. The CDR3 extends over 13 amino acids. Sequenced by immunoSEQ multiplex PCR; TCRdb stores in-frame clones only, minus some. In the table there are approximately 94,000 clones, about 91% of which are singletons. These data come from a study of blood T cell repertoires in COVID-19. V gene TRBV2 combines with J gene TRBJ1-1, with D possibly matching TRBD1 (6 bases). Sequenced sample: peripheral blood. The receptor was isolated from a woman in her seventies with acute or convalescent COVID-19. CDR3 in DNA: TGTGCCAGCAGTGCGACAGGGAACACTGAAGCTTTCTTT. This sequence encodes CASSATGNTEAFF. The whole variable domain, filled in from reference TRBV2 and TRBJ1-1, reads EPEVTQTPSHQVTQMGQEVILRCVPISNHLYFYWYRQILGQKVEFLVSFYNNEISEKSEIFDDQFSVERPDGSNFTLKIRSTKLEDSAMYFCASSATGNTEAFFGQGTRLTVV.